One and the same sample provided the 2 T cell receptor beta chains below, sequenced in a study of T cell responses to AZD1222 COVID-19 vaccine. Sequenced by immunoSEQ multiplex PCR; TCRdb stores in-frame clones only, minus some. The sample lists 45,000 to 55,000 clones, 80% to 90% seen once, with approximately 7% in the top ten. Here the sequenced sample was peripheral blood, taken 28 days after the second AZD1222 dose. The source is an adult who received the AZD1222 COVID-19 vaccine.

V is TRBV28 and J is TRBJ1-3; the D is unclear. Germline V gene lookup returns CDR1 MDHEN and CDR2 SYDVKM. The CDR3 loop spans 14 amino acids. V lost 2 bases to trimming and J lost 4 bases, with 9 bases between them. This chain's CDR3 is CASSLEVGGNTIYF. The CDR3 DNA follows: TGTGCCAGCAGTTTAGAGGTGGGGGGAAACACCATATATTTT.

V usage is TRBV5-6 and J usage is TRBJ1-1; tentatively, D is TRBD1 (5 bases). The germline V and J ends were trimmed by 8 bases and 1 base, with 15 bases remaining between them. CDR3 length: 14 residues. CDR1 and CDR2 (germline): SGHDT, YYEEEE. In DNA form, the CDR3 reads TGTGCCAGTCGTCGTAGGGGCCGGAACACTGAAGCTTTCTTT. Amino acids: CASRRRGRNTEAFF.